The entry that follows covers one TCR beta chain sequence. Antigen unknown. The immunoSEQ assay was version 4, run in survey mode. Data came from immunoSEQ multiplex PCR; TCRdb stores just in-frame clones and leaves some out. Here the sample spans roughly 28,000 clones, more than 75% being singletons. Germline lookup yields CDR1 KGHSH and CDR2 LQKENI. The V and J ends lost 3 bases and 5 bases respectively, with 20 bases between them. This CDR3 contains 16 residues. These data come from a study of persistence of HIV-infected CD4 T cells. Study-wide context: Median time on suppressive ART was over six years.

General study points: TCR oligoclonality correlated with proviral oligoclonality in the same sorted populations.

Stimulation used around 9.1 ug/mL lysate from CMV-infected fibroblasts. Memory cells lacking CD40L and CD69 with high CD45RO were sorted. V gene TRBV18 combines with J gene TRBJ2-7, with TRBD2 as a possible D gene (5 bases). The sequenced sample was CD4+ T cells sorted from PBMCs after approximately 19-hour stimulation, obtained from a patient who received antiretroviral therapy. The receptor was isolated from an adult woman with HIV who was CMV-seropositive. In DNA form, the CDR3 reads TGTGCCAGCTCACCTCCCCACGCCCGCGACTATGACGAGCAGTACTTC. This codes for CASSPPHARDYDEQYF.